This TCR beta chain was profiled in a study of T cell responses to AZD1222 COVID-19 vaccine. TCRdb's copy holds only in-frame clones and misses some; the assay was immunoSEQ multiplex PCR. The sample has some 110,000 clones; more than 75% are singletons. The CDR3 runs to 17 residues. Deletions cut 6 bases from V and 3 bases from J, with 23 bases between. The germline V gene encodes CDR1 SEHNR and CDR2 FQNEAQ (reference sequence). This clone was found once. This TCR was sampled from an adult in good health. The starting material was peripheral blood, obtained on day 0 of AZD1222 vaccination. The V call is TRBV7-9, the J call TRBJ1-1; TRBD1 is a possible D gene (6 bases). The CDR3 here is CASRRWSGDGIYTEAFF. DNA for the CDR3: TGTGCCAGCAGACGGTGGTCAGGGGACGGAATTTACACTGAAGCTTTCTTT.